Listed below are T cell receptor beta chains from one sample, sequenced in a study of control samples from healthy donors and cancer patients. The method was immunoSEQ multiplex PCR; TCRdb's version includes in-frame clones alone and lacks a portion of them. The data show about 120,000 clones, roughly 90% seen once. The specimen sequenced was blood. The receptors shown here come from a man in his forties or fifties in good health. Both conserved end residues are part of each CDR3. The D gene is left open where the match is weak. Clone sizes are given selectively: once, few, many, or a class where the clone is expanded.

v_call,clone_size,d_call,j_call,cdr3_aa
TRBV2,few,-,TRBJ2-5,CASSASRGGGETQYF
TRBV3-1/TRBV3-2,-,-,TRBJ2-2,CASSQDPHKPNTGELFF
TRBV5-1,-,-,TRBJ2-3,CASSRNSDTQYF
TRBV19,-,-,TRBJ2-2,CASSTPSSAGELFF
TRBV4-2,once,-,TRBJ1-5,CASSQDLGVSNQPQHF
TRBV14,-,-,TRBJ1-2,CATSPGGTYGYTF
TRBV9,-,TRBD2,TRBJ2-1,CASSVASGGPQGQFF
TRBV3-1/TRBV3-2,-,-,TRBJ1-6,CASSPPGRNSPLHF
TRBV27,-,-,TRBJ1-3,CASSLGQGTGNTIYF
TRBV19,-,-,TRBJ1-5,CASSRQDLGPQHF
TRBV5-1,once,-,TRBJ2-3,CASSFEGSTDTQYF
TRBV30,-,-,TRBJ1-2,CAWSTGSYGYTF
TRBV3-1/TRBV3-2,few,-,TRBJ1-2,CASSQSNRRLDYGYTF
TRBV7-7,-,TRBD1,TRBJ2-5,CASSPRTGGVETQYF
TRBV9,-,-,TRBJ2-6,CASSPEVGANVLTF
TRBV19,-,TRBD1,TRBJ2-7,CASSIRDSYEQYF
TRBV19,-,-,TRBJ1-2,CASSKGFGHGYTF
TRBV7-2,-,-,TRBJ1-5,CASSLMEDQPQHF
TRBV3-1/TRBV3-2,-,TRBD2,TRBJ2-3,CASSPHVTSGISTDTQYF
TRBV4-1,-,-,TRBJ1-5,CASSQDRSSVVWPQHF
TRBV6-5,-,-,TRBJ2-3,CASSPGSSTDTQYF
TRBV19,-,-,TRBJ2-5,CASSEGHRGETQYF
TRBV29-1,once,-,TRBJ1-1,CSVEGANTEAFF
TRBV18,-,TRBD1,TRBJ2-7,CASSPRQGRHEQYF
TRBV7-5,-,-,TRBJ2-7,CARSLTSGGSYEQYF
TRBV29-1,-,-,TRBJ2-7,CSARQAQYEQYF
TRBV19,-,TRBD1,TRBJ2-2,CASDRGGGELFF
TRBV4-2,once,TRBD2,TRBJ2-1,CASSRGTSGGDYNEQFF
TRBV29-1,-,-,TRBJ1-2,CSVEDSPGYRVGYGYTF
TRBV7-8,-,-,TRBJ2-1,CASSPKRGALNEQFF
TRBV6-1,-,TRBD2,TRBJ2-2,CASSDGGGYVGELFF
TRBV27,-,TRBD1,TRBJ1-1,CASSPTPFHRGPANTEAFF
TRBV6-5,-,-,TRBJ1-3,CASSYSIGSGNTIYF
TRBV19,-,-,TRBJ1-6,CASKDVGNSPLHF
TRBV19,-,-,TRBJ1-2,CASSSGRSPPNYGYTF
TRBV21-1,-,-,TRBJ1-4,CAIHRDAPTNEKLFF
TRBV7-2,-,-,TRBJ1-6,CASSTRTDSPLHF
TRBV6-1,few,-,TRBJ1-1,CASSDGGSNTEAFF
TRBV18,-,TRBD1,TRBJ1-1,CASSPQGAGTEAFF
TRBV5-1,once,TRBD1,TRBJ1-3,CASSGQGDSGNTIYF
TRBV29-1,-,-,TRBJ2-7,CSVDEGYEQYF
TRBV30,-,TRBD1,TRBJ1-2,CAWSWARGGYTF
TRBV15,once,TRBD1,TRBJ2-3,CATLGTGIPRGDTQYF
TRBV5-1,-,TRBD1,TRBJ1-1,CASSFSTGVGVNTEAFF
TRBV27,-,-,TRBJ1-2,CASSPGGAVYGYTF
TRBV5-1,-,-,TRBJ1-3,CASSSDFSSGNTIYF
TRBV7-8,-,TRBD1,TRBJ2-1,CASSLLPGQGGHNEQFF
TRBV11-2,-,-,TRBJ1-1,CASSLGARTEAFF
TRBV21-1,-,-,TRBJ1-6,CASSTFDRGLKSPLHF